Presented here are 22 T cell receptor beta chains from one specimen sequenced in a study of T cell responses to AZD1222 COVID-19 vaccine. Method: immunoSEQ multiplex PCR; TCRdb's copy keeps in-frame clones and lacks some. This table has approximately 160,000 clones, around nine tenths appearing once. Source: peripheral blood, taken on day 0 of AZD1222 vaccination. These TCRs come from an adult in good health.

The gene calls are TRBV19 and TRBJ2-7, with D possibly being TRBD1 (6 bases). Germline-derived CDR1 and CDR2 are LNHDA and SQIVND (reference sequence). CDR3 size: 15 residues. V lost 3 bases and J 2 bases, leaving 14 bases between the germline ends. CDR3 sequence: CASSMAPGQTYEQYF. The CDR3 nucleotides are TGTGCCAGTAGTATGGCGCCGGGACAAACCTACGAGCAGTACTTC.

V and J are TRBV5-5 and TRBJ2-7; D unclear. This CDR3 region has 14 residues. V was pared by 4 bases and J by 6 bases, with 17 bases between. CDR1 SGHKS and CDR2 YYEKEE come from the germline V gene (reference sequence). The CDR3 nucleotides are TGTGCCAGCAGCCCCGATGGGGTGGGCTCCGAGCAGTACTTC. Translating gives CASSPDGVGSEQYF.

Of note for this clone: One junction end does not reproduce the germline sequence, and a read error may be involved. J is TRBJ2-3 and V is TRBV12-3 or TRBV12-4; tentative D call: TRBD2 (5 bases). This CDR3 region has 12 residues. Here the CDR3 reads CASSLGAVEANF. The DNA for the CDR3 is TGTGCCAGCAGTTTAGGGGCTGTGGAGGCGAATTTT.

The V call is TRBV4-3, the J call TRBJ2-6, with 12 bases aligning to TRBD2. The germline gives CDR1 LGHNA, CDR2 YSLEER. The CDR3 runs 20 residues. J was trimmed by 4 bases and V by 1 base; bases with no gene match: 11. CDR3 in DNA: TGCGCCAGCAGCCAAGGAAGGACTAGCGGGACTCAGGCCGGGGCCAACGTCCTGACTTTC. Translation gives CASSQGRTSGTQAGANVLTF.

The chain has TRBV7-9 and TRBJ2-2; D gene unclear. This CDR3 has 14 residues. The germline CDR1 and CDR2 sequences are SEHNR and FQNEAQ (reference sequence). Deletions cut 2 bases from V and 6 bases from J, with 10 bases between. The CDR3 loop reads CASSLMLQAGELFF. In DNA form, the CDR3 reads TGTGCCAGCAGCTTAATGTTGCAGGCCGGGGAGCTGTTTTTT.

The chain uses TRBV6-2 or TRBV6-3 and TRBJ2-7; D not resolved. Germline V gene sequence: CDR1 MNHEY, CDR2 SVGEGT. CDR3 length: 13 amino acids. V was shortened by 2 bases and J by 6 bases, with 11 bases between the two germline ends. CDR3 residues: CASSYRELGEQYF. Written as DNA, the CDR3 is TGTGCCAGCAGTTACCGAGAATTGGGCGAGCAGTACTTC.

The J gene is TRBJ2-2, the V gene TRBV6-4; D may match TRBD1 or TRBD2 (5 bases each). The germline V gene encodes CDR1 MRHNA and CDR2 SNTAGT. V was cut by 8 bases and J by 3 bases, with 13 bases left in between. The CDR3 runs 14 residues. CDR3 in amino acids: CASRDQGDTGELFF. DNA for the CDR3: TGTGCCAGCCGGGACCAAGGGGACACCGGGGAGCTGTTTTTT.

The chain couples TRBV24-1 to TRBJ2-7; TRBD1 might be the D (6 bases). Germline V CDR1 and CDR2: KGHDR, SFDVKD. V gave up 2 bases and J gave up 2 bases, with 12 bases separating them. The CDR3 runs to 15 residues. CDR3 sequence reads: CATSDSAGDPYEQYF. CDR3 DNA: TGTGCCACCAGTGATTCGGCAGGGGACCCCTACGAGCAGTACTTC.

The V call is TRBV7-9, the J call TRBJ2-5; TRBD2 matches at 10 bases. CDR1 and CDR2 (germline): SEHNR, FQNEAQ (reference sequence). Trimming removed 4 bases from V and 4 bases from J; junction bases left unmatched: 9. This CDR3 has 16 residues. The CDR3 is CASSWGASGSLETQYF. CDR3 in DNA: TGTGCCAGCAGCTGGGGGGCTAGCGGGAGTCTAGAGACCCAGTACTTC.

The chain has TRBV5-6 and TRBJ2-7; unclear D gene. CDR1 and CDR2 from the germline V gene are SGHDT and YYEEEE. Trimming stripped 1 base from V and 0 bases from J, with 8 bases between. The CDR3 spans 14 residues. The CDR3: CASSLYFSSYEQYF. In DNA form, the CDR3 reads TGTGCCAGCAGCTTGTACTTTAGCTCCTACGAGCAGTACTTC.

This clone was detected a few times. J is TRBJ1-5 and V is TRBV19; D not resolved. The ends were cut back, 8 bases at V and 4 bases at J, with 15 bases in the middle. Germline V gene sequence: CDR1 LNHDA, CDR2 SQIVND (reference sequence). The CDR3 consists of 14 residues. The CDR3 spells CASGAKSVNQPQHF. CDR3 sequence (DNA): TGTGCCAGTGGAGCTAAATCGGTTAATCAGCCCCAGCATTTT.

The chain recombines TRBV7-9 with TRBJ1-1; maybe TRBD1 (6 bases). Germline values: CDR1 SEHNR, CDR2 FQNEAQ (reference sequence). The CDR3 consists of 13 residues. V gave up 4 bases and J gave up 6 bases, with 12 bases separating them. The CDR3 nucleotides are TGTGCCAGCAGCTCCCAGGGGTTAGCTGAAGCTTTCTTT. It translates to CASSSQGLAEAFF.

The CDR3 DNA follows: TGTGCCAGCAGCTCCCGACTAGCCGGGACCGGGGAGCTGTTTTTT. Translated, it gives CASSSRLAGTGELFF. The chain employs TRBV7-2 and TRBJ2-2, with 7 bases aligning to TRBD2. The junction had 7 bases not matched to a gene; V was cut back by 4 bases and J by 5 bases. CDR1 and CDR2 (germline): SGHTA, FQGNSA. The CDR3 is made up of 15 amino acids.

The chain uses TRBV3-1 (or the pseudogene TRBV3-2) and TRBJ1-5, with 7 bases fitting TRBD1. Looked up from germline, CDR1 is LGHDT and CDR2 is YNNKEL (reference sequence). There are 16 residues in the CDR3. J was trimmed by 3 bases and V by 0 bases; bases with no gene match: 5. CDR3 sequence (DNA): TGTGCCAGCAGCCAAGACCAGGGGGGTTACAATCAGCCCCAGCATTTT. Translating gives CASSQDQGGYNQPQHF.

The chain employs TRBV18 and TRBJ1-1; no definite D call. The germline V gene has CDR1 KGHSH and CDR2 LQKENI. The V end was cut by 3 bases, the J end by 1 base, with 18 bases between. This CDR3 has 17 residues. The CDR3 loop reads CASSPSRAPGGNTEAFF. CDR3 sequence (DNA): TGTGCCAGCTCACCCTCCCGGGCCCCGGGCGGGAACACTGAAGCTTTCTTT.

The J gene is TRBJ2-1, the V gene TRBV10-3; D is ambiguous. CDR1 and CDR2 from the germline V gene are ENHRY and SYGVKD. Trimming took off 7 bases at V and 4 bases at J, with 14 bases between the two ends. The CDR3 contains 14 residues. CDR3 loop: CAITGGSEYNEQFF. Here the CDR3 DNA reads TGTGCCATCACTGGTGGCTCTGAGTACAATGAGCAGTTCTTC.

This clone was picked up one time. CDR3 in amino acids: CASSGGGSRSSYEQYF. The CDR3 bases are TGTGCCAGCAGTGGCGGTGGCTCCCGCAGCTCCTACGAGCAGTACTTC. This chain connects TRBV6-2 or TRBV6-3 to TRBJ2-7; D unresolved. The CDR3 length is 16 residues. V was pared by 5 bases and J by 0 bases, with 17 bases between. Per germline, CDR1 MNHEY and CDR2 SVGEGT.

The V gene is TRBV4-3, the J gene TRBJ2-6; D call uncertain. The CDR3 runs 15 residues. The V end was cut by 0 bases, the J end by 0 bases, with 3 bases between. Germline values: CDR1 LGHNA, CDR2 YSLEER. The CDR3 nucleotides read TGCGCCAGCAGCCAAGAATTCTCTGGGGCCAACGTCCTGACTTTC. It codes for CASSQEFSGANVLTF.

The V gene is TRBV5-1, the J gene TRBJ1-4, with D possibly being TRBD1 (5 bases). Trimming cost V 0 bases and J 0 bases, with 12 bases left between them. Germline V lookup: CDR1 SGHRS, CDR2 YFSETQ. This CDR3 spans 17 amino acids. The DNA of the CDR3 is TGCGCCAGCAGCTTGGCGGAGGGGCGGTCAACTAATGAAAAACTGTTTTTT. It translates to CASSLAEGRSTNEKLFF.

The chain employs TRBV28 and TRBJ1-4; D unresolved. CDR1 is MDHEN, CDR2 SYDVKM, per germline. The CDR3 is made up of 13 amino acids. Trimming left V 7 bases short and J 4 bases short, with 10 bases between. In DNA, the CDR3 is TGTGCCAGCACCGACGGTGGTAATGAAAAACTGTTTTTT. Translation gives CASTDGGNEKLFF.

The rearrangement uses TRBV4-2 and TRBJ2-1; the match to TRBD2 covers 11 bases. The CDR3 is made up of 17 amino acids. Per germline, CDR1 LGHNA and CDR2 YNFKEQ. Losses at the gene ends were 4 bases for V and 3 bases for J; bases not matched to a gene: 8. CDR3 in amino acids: CASSLRTGTSGYNEQFF. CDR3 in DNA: TGTGCCAGCAGCCTGAGGACCGGGACTAGCGGCTACAATGAGCAGTTCTTC.

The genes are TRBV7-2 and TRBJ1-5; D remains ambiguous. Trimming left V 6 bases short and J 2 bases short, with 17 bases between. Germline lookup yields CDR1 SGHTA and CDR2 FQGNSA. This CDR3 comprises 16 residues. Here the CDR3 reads CASRPGLGEGNQPQHF. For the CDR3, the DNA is TGTGCCAGCAGGCCAGGCTTGGGCGAGGGCAATCAGCCCCAGCATTTT.